This T cell receptor (beta chain) was found in a study of blood T cell repertoires in COVID-19. Study-level information: Donors in the United States, Italy and Spain gave samples during acute or convalescent COVID-19. Nucleic acid was either cDNA or gDNA, and it came from T cells, B-cell-depleted T cells, or PBMCs.

The authors' processing: From reference gene primer amplification, estimates of nucleated cell counts were derived. Some clones are missing from TCRdb's copy, which holds only in-frame ones; the method was immunoSEQ multiplex PCR. V, J and clone size are taken as reported in that table, and D and trimming were inferred from the DNA itself. The sample lists some 96,000 clones, 90% occurring once. With 6 bases removed from V and 5 bases from J, the gap between germline ends came to 11 bases. This CDR3 spans 13 amino acids. The V gene's germline CDR1 is ENHRY and CDR2 SYGVKD. This TCR was sampled from a man aged 60 to 69 with acute or convalescent COVID-19. V and J are TRBV10-3 and TRBJ1-5; D might be TRBD1 (5 bases). The material sequenced was peripheral blood. The CDR3 DNA sequence: TGTGCCATCAGCGTGGACACCGATCAGCCCCAGCATTTT. Protein sequence: CAISVDTDQPQHF.